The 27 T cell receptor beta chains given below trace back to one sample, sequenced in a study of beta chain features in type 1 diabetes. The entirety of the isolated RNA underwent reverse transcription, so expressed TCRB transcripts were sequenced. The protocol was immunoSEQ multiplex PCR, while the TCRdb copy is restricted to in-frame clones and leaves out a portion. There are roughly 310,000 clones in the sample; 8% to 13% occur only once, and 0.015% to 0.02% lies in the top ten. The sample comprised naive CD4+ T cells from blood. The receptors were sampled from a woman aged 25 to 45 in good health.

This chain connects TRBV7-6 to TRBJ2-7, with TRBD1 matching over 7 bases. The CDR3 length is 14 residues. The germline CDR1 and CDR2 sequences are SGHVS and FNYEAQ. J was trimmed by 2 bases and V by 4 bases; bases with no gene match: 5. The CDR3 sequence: CASSYPGQTYEQYF. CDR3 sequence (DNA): TGTGCCAGCAGCTACCCGGGACAGACCTACGAGCAGTACTTC.

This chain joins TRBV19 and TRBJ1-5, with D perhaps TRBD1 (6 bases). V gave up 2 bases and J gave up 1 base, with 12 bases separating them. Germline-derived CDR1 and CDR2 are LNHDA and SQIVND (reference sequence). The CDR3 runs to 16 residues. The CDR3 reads CASSISRGSSNQPQHF. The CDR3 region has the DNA TGTGCCAGTAGTATATCCAGGGGATCGAGCAATCAGCCCCAGCATTTT.

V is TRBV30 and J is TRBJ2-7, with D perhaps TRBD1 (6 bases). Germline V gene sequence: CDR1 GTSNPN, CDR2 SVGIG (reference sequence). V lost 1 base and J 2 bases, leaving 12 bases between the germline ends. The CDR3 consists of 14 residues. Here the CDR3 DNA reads TGTGCCTGGAGTGGGCAGGGGAAACCCTACGAGCAGTACTTC. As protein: CAWSGQGKPYEQYF.

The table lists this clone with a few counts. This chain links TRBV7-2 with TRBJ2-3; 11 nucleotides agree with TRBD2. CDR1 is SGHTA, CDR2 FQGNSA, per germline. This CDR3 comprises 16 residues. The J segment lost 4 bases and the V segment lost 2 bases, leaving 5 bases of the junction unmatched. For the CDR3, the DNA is TGTGCCAGCAGCTTACTCCTAGCGGGAGGTTCAGATACGCAGTATTTT. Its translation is CASSLLLAGGSDTQYF.

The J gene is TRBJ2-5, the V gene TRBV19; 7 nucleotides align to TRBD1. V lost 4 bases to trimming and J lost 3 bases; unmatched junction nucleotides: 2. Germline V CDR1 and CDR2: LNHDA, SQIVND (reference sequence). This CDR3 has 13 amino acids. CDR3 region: CASSTDREETQYF. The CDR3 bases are TGTGCCAGTAGTACCGACAGGGAAGAGACCCAGTACTTC.

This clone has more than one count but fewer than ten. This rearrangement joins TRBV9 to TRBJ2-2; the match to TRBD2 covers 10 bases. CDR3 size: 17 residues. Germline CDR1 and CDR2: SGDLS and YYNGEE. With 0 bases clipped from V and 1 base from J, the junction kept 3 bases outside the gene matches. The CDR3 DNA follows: TGTGCCAGCAGCGTAGAACTAGCGGGAAAGAACACCGGGGAGCTGTTTTTT. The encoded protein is CASSVELAGKNTGELFF.

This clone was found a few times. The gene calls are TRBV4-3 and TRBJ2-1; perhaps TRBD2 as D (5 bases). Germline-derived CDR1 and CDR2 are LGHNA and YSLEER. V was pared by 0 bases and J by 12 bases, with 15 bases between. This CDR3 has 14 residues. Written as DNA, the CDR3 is TGCGCCAGCAGCCAAGATTCTCTTCCCCGGGGGCAGTTCTTC. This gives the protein CASSQDSLPRGQFF.

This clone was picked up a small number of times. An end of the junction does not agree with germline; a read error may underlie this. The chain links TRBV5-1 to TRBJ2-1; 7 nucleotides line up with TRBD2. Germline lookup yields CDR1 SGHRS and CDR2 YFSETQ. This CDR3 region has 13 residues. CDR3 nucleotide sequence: TGCGCCAGCAGCTCCCCGGGAGGAAATGTGAAGGTCTTC. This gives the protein CASSSPGGNVKVF.

CDR3 sequence: CASSVRTSGRYGGEQFF. For the CDR3, the DNA is TGTGCCAGCAGCGTACGGACTAGCGGGAGGTACGGTGGTGAGCAGTTCTTC. The V call is TRBV13, the J call TRBJ2-1; TRBD2 aligns across 14 bases. CDR3 length: 17 amino acids. From germline, CDR1 is PRHDT and CDR2 FYEKMQ (reference sequence). The trim removed 5 bases at V and 9 bases at J, leaving 12 bases unmatched.

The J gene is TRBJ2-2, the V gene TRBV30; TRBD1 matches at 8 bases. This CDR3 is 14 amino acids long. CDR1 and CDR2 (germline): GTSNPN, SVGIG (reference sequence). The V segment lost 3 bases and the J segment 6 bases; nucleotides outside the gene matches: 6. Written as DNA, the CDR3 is TGTGCCTGGAGGCTGCAGGGGGCATCCGGGGAGCTGTTTTTT. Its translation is CAWRLQGASGELFF. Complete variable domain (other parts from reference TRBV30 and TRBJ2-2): SQTIHQWPATLVQPVGSPLSLECTVEGTSNPNLYWYRQAAGRGLQLLFYSVGIGQISSEVPQNLSASRPQDRQFILSSKKLLLSDSGFYLCAWRLQGASGELFFGEGSRLTVL.

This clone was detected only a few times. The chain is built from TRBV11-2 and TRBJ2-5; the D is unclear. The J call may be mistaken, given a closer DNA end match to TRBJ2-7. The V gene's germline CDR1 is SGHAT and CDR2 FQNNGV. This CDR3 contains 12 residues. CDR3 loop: CASSLNSYEQYF. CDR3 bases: TGTGCCAGCAGCCTAAACTCCTACGAGCAGTACTTC.

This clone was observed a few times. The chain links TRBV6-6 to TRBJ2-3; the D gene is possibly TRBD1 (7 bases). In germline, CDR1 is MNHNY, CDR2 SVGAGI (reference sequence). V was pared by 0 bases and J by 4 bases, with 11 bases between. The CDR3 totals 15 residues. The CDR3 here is CASSYSWRGPDTQYF. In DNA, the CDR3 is TGTGCCAGCAGTTACTCATGGAGGGGGCCAGATACGCAGTATTTT.

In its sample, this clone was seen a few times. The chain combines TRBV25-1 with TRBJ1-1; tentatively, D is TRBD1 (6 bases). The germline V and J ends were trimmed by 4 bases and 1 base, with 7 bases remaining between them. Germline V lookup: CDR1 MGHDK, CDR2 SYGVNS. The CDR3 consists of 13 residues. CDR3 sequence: CASSGTANTEAFF. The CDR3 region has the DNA TGTGCCAGCAGTGGGACAGCGAACACTGAAGCTTTCTTT.

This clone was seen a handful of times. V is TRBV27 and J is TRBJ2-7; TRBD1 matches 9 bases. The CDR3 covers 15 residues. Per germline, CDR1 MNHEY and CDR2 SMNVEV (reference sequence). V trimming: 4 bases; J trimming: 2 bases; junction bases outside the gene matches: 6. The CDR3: CASSSTGGGAYEQYF. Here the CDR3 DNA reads TGTGCCAGCAGTTCGACAGGGGGAGGGGCCTACGAGCAGTACTTC.

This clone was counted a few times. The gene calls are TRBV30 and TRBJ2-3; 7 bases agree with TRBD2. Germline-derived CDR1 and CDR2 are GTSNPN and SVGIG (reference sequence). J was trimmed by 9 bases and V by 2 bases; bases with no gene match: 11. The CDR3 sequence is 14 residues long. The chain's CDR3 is CAWSPLGGRVTQYF. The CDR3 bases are TGTGCCTGGAGTCCTCTTGGTGGGAGGGTAACGCAGTATTTT.

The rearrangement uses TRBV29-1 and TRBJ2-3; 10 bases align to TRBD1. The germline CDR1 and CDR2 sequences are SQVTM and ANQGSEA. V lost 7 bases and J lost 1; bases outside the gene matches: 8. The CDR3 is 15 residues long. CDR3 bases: TGCAGCGAATCAACCGGGACAGGGGGCACAGATACGCAGTATTTT. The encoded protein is CSESTGTGGTDTQYF.

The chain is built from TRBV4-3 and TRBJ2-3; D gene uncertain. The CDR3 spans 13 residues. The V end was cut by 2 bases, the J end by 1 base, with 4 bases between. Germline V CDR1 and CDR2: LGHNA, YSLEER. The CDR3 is CASSQQGTDTQYF. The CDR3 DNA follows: TGCGCCAGCAGCCAACAGGGCACAGATACGCAGTATTTT.

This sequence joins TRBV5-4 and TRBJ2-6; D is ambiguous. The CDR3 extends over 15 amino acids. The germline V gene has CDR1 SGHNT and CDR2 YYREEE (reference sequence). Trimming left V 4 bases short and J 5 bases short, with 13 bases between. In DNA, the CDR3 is TGTGCCAGCAGCCTCTACGGTGGTAGGGCCAACGTCCTGACTTTC. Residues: CASSLYGGRANVLTF.

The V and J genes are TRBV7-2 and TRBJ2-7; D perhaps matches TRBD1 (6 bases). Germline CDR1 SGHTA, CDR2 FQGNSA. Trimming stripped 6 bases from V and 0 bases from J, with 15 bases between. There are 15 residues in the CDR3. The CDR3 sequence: CASSRTEGHSYEQYF. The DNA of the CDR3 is TGTGCCAGCAGTCGGACAGAAGGTCACTCCTACGAGCAGTACTTC.

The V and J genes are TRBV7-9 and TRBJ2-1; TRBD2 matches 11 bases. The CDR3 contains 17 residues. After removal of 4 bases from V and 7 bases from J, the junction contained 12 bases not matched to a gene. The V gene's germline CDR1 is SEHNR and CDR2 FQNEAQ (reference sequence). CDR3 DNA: TGTGCCAGCAGCTCAACTAGCGGGAGTTGGGGAAAGAATGAGCAGTTCTTC. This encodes CASSSTSGSWGKNEQFF.

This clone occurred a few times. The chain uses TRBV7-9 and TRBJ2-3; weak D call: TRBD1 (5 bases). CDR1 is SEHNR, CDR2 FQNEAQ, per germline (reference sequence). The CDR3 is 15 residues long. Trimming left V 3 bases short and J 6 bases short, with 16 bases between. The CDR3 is CASSFQAGWLDTQYF. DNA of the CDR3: TGTGCCAGCAGCTTTCAGGCAGGGTGGTTGGATACGCAGTATTTT. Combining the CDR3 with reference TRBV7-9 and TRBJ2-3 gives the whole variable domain DTGVSQNPRHKITKRGQNVTFRCDPISEHNRLYWYRQTLGQGPEFLTYFQNEAQLEKSRLLSDRFSAERPKGSFSTLEIQRTEQGDSAMYLCASSFQAGWLDTQYFGPGTRLTVL.

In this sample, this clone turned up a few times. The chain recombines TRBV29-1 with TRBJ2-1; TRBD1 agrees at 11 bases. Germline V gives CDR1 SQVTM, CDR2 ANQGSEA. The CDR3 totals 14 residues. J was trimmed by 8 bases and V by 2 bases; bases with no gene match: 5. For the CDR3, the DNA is TGCAGCGTTGAAATGAGGACAGGGGGCTATGAGCAGTTCTTC. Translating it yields CSVEMRTGGYEQFF.

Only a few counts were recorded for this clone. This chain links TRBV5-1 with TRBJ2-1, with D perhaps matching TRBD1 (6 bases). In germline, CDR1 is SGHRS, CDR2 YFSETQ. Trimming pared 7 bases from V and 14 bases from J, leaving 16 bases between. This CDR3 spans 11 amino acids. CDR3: CASRSTGSEFF. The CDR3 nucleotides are TGCGCCAGCCGTTCGACAGGATCCGAGTTCTTC.

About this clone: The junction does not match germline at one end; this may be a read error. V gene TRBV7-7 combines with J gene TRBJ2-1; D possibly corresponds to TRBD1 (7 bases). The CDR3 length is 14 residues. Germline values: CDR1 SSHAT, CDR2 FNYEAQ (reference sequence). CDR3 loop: CASSLAGGGDEQFF. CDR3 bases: TGTGCTAGCAGCTTAGCCGGAGGGGGCGATGAGCAGTTCTTC.

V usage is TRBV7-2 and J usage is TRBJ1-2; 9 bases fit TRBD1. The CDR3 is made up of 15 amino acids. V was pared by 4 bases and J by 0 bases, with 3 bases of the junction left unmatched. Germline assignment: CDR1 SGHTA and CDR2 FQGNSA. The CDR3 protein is CASSSRTGANYGYTF. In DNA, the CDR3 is TGTGCCAGCAGCTCAAGGACAGGGGCTAACTATGGCTACACCTTC.

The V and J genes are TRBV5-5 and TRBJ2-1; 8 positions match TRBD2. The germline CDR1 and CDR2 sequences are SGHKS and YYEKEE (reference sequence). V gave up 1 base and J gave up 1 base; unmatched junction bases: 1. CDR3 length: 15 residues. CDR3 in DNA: TGTGCCAGCAGCTTGCTAGCGGGTTCCTACAATGAGCAGTTCTTC. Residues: CASSLLAGSYNEQFF.

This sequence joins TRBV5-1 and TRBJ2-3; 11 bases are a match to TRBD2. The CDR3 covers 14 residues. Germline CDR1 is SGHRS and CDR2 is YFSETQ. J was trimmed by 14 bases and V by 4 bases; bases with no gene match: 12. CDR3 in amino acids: CASSIGHTSGSGYF. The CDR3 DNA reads TGCGCCAGCAGCATCGGGCATACTAGCGGGAGTGGGTATTTT. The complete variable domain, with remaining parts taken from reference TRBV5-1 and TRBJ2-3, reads KAGVTQTPRYLIKTRGQQVTLSCSPISGHRSVSWYQQTPGQGLQFLFEYFSETQRNKGNFPGRFSGRQFSNSRSEMNVSTLELGDSALYLCASSIGHTSGSGYFGPGTRLTVL.